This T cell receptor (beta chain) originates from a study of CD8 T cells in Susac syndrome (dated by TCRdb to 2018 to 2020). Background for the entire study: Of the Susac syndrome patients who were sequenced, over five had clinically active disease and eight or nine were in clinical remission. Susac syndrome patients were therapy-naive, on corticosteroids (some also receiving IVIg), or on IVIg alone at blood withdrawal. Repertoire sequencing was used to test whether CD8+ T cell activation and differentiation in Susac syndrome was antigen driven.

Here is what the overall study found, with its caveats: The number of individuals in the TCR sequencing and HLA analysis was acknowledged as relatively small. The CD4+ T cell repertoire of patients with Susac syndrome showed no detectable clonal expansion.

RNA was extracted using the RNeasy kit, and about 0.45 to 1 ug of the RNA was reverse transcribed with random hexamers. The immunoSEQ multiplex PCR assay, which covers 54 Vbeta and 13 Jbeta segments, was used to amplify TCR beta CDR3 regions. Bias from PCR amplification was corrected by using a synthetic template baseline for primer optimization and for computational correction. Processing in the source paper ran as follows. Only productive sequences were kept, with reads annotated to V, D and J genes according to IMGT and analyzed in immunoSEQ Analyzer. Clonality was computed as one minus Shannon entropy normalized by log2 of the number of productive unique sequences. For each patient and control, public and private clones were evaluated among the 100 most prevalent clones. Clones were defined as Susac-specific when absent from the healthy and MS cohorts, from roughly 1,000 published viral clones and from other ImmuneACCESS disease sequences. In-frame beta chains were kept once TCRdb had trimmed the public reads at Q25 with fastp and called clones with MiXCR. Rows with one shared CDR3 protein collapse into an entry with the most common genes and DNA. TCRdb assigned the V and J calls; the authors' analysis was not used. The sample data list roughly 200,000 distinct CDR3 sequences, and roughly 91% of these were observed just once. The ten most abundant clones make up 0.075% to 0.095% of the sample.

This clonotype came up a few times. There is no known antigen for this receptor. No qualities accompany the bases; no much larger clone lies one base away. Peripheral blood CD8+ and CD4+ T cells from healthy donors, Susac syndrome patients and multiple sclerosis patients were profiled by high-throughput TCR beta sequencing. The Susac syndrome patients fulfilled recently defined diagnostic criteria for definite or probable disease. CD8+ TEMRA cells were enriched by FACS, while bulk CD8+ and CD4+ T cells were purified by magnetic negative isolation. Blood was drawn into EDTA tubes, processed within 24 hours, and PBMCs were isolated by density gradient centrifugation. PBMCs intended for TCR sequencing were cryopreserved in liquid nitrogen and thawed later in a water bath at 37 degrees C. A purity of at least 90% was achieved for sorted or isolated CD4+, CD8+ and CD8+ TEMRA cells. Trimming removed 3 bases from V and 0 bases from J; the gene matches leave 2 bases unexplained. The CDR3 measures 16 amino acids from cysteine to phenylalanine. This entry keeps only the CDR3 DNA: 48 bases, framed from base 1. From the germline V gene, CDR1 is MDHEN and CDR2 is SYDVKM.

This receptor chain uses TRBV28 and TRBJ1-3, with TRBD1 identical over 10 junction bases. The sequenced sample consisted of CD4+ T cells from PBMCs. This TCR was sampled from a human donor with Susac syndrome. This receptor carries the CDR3 CASSLGQGSSGNTIYF. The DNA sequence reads TGTGCCAGCAGTTTGGGACAGGGGAGCTCTGGAAACACCATATATTTT.